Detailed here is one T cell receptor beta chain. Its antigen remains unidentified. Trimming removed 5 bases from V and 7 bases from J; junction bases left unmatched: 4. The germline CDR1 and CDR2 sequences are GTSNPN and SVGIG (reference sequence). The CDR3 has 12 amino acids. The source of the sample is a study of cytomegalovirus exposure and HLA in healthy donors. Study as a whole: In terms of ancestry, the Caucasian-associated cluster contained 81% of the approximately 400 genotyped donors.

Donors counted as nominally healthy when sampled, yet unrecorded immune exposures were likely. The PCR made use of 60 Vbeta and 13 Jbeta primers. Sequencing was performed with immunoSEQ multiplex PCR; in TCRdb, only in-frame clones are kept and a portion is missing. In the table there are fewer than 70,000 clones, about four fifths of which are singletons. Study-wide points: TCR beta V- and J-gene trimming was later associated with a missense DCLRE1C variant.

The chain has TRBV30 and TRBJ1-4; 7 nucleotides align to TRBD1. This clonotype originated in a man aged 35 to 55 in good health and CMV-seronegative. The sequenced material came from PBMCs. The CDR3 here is CAWRGQREKLFF. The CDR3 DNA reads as TGTGCCTGGCGGGGACAGCGTGAAAAACTGTTTTTT.